Described below is a single T cell receptor beta chain sequence and its context. Its target is unknown. The record originates from a study of T cell repertoires in cytomegalovirus infection. Overall study: Indications of both CMV infection and matching HLA type were provided by public TCR beta signatures.

TCRdb itself ran the reads through MiXCR, one entry per CDR3 protein. The sample yields some 920,000 distinct CDR3 sequences, approximately 31% seen once. Looked up from germline, CDR1 is SEHNR and CDR2 is FQNEAQ (reference sequence). V was trimmed by 5 bases and J by 5 bases, leaving 16 bases between them. This CDR3 comprises 16 residues. This chain uses TRBV7-9 with TRBJ1-6; TRBD1 might be the D (5 bases). The material was cultured CD8+ T cells from PBMCs, obtained from culture after CMV antigen stimulation. The sequence was obtained from a human donor in good health (CMV status not recorded). Some clones in this sample may be carry-over from other donors' samples. This chain's CDR3 is CASSASGVEDNSPLHF. The DNA of the CDR3 is TGTGCCAGCAGCGCCTCGGGGGTTGAGGATAATTCACCCCTCCACTTT.